This T cell receptor beta chain was retrieved from a study of blood T cell repertoires in COVID-19. With V trimmed by 6 bases and J by 4 bases, 10 bases remained unmatched. CDR3 length: 15 amino acids. Germline V gene sequence: CDR1 MGHDK, CDR2 SYGVNS. How the authors handled the data: Cell counts per sample came from amplifying reference gene primers. The protocol was immunoSEQ multiplex PCR, while the TCRdb copy is restricted to in-frame clones and leaves out a portion. V and J calls and clone size are those listed in that table; D and trimming were worked out from the DNA. The data show about 200,000 clones, about 86% seen once.

The sequencing sample was made of peripheral blood. The chain carries TRBV25-1 and TRBJ1-1; TRBD1 matches 8 bases. The clonotype originates from a woman in her 50s with acute or convalescent COVID-19. CDR3 bases: TGTGCCAGCAGCGGACAGGGCCATATTGGCACTGAAGCTTTCTTT. Protein: CASSGQGHIGTEAFF.